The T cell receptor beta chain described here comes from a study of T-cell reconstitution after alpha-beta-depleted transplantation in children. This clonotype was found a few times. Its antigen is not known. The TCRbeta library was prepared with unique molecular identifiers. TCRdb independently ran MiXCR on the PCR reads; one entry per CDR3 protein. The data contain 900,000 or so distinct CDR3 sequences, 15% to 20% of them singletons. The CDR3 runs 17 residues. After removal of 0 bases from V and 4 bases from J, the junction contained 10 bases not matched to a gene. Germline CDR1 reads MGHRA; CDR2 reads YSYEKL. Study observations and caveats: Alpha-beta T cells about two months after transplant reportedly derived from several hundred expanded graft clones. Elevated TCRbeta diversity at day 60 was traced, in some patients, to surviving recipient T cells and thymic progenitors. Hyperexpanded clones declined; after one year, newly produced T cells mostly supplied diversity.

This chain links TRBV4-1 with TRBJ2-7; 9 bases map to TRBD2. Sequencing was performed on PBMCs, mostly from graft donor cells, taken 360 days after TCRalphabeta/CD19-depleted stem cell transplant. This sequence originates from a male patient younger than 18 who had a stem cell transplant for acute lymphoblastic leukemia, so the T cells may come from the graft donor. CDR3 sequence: CASSQDPPRLAVYEQYF. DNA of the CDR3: TGCGCCAGCAGCCAAGATCCTCCTCGACTAGCGGTTTACGAGCAGTACTTC.